These 23 T cell receptor beta chains came from one sample sequenced in a study of T cells in Graves' hyperthyroidism and ophthalmopathy. RNA transcripts gave rise to amplified TCR beta CDR3 regions. HTBI primers were employed in a first-round RT-PCR of the TCR CDR3. TCRdb processed the multiplex PCR reads anew with MiXCR; each CDR3 protein has one entry. The sample carries some 580,000 distinct CDR3 sequences, roughly a sixth recorded once. What was sequenced was blood. The receptor set was obtained from a woman aged 40 to 50 with Graves' ophthalmopathy.

The chain couples TRBV3-1 to TRBJ2-2; 12 positions agree with TRBD2. Unmatched junction bases numbered 5, after V lost 3 bases and J lost 3 bases. Germline V gene data show CDR1 as LGHDT and CDR2 as YNNKEL (reference sequence). The CDR3 has 17 residues. CDR3 sequence reads: CASSQPTSGGYTGELFF. In DNA, the CDR3 is TGTGCCAGCAGCCAGCCGACTAGCGGGGGATACACCGGGGAGCTGTTTTTT.

With respect to this clonotype: This may arise from a read error, as a much more abundant clone is one base away. V gene TRBV20-1 combines with J gene TRBJ1-1, with 8 positions matching TRBD1. The CDR3 sequence is 13 residues long. The junction had 7 bases not matched to a gene; V was cut back by 6 bases and J by 4 bases. From germline, CDR1 is DFQATT and CDR2 SNEGSKA (reference sequence). CDR3 in DNA: TGCAGTGCGCCAGGGGGCTCGGTCACTGAAGCTTTCTTT. This codes for CSAPGGSVTEAFF.

This clonotype occurred a few times. V and J are TRBV6-1 and TRBJ2-7; no firm D call. CDR1 is MNHNS, CDR2 SASEGT, per germline. The CDR3 runs to 15 residues. V gave up 4 bases and J gave up 4 bases, with 17 bases separating them. Written as DNA, the CDR3 is TGTGCCAGCAGTGGCCATTCAGGTATAGGGTACGAGCAGTACTTC. Amino acids: CASSGHSGIGYEQYF.

J is TRBJ2-1 and V is TRBV4-1, with TRBD1 matching 7 bases. The CDR3 has 17 amino acids. CDR1 and CDR2 from the germline V gene are MGHRA and YSYEKL. V gave up 3 bases and J gave up 0 bases; unmatched junction bases: 8. This CDR3 reads CASSHSPGQSSYNEQFF. CDR3 nucleotide sequence: TGCGCCAGCAGCCATTCTCCGGGACAGAGCTCCTACAATGAGCAGTTCTTC.

This clonotype was observed at least ten times. The V gene is TRBV2, the J gene TRBJ2-7; D is ambiguous. The germline V and J ends were trimmed by 4 bases and 1 base, with 14 bases remaining between them. The germline CDR1 and CDR2 sequences are SNHLY and FYNNEI. There are 15 residues in the CDR3. The CDR3 spells CASSGRKGGSYEQYF. CDR3 nucleotide sequence: TGTGCCAGCAGTGGTCGGAAGGGCGGATCCTACGAGCAGTACTTC.

This clonotype was observed at least ten times. V is TRBV2 and J is TRBJ2-1; D may be TRBD2 (5 bases). Per the germline V gene, CDR1 is SNHLY and CDR2 is FYNNEI. V was clipped by 8 bases and J by 9 bases, with 17 bases between them. CDR3 length: 13 residues. CDR3 nucleotide sequence: TGTGCCAGCCGTCGGGGTCTTGAGAGTGAGCAGTTCTTC. Its protein product is CASRRGLESEQFF. Full variable domain (outside the CDR3, taken from reference TRBV2 and TRBJ2-1): EPEVTQTPSHQVTQMGQEVILRCVPISNHLYFYWYRQILGQKVEFLVSFYNNEISEKSEIFDDQFSVERPDGSNFTLKIRSTKLEDSAMYFCASRRGLESEQFFGPGTRLTVL.

This rearrangement joins TRBV6-2 or TRBV6-3 to TRBJ1-1; unclear D gene. Germline V gives CDR1 MNHEY, CDR2 SVGEGT. Trimming cost V 0 bases and J 1 base, with 9 bases left between them. The CDR3 has 15 amino acids. CDR3: CASSYSFTANTEAFF. Written as DNA, the CDR3 is TGTGCCAGCAGTTACTCTTTTACTGCGAACACTGAAGCTTTCTTT.

There are a few counts of this clonotype. This chain joins TRBV5-1 and TRBJ1-2; 7 positions agree with TRBD1. V shed 4 bases and J 9 bases; nucleotides not matched to a gene: 9. The germline CDR1 and CDR2 sequences are SGHRS and YFSETQ. The CDR3 sequence is 13 residues long. For the CDR3, the DNA is TGCGCCAGCAGCGGCGGACAGGCTTTGCGCTACACCTTC. Translating gives CASSGGQALRYTF.

This clonotype showed up many times. An end of the junction differs from the germline gene, which may be a read error. This chain uses TRBV20-1 with TRBJ2-7; no firm D call. Germline CDR1 reads DFQATT; CDR2 reads SNEGSKA (reference sequence). The CDR3 has 14 residues. CDR3 DNA sequence: TGCAGTGTCGGTACCCGTATGGGCTCCTTCGAGCAGTACTTC. Translation: CSVGTRMGSFEQYF.

On this clonotype itself: One end of the junction is discordant with germline, which a read error may explain. The chain uses TRBV6-1 and TRBJ1-5, with 9 bases that match TRBD1. This CDR3 is 15 amino acids long. The V gene's germline CDR1 is MNHNS and CDR2 SASEGT. CDR3 loop: CASRPTGTGYQPQHF. The CDR3 DNA reads TGTGCCAGCAGACCGACCGGGACAGGGTATCAACCCCAGCATTTT.

This clonotype has ten or more counts. The genes are TRBV6-1 and TRBJ1-2; perhaps TRBD1 as D (6 bases). CDR3 length equals 16 residues. The V gene's germline CDR1 is MNHNS and CDR2 SASEGT. Trimming took 3 bases from V and 3 from J, leaving 17 bases between them. As DNA, the CDR3 is TGTGCCAGCAGTGACCCAGCCGGGACAAACTACTATGGCTACACCTTC. It encodes CASSDPAGTNYYGYTF.

V gene TRBV20-1 combines with J gene TRBJ1-2; no clear D. V gave up 0 bases and J gave up 8 bases, with 7 bases separating them. The CDR3 runs to 11 residues. Germline assignment: CDR1 DFQATT and CDR2 SNEGSKA (reference sequence). The CDR3 region has the DNA TGCAGTGCTAGAGAAGGAGGCGGCTACACCTTC. It yields the protein CSAREGGGYTF.

V and J are TRBV30 and TRBJ1-1; D perhaps matches TRBD1 (6 bases). The CDR3 has 16 amino acids. V was cut by 2 bases and J by 1 base, with 17 bases left in between. The germline V gene has CDR1 GTSNPN and CDR2 SVGIG (reference sequence). CDR3 sequence: CAWSFRGYTENTEAFF. Written as DNA, the CDR3 is TGTGCCTGGAGTTTCAGGGGATATACCGAGAACACTGAAGCTTTCTTT.

The chain links TRBV20-1 to TRBJ2-7, with D perhaps being TRBD1 or TRBD2 (5 bases each). The CDR3 totals 16 residues. Germline loops: CDR1 DFQATT, CDR2 SNEGSKA (reference sequence). The germline V and J ends were trimmed by 1 base and 6 bases, with 22 bases remaining between them. In DNA, the CDR3 is TGCAGTGCTAGAGTTGGTTTGGCAGGGAGAGCGAGCGAGCAGTACTTC. It yields the protein CSARVGLAGRASEQYF.

In regard to this clonotype: A read error may be the cause here, since a much bigger clone is one base away. This chain uses TRBV18 with TRBJ2-3; 7 positions match TRBD2. The germline V gene encodes CDR1 KGHSH and CDR2 LQKENI. CDR3 length: 15 amino acids. The CDR3 loop is CAGSPGAGRTDTQYF. CDR3 in DNA: TGTGCCGGCTCACCAGGAGCGGGACGCACAGATACGCAGTATTTT.

This clonotype has ten or more counts. The chain employs TRBV5-1 and TRBJ1-1; TRBD1 matches at 7 bases. Germline V CDR1 and CDR2: SGHRS, YFSETQ. There are 15 residues in the CDR3. Trimming removed 1 base from V and 2 bases from J; junction bases left unmatched: 5. The CDR3 nucleotides are TGCGCCAGCAGCTTGTGGTCAGGGGGAAACACTGAAGCTTTCTTT. Protein product: CASSLWSGGNTEAFF. The whole variable domain, filled in from reference TRBV5-1 and TRBJ1-1, reads KAGVTQTPRYLIKTRGQQVTLSCSPISGHRSVSWYQQTPGQGLQFLFEYFSETQRNKGNFPGRFSGRQFSNSRSEMNVSTLELGDSALYLCASSLWSGGNTEAFFGQGTRLTVV.

This clonotype was seen a few times. V usage is TRBV2 and J usage is TRBJ2-5; D is perhaps TRBD1 or TRBD2 (5 bases each). This CDR3 region has 14 residues. The germline V gene encodes CDR1 SNHLY and CDR2 FYNNEI. The ends were cut back, 8 bases at V and 2 bases at J, with 15 bases in the middle. CDR3 nucleotides: TGTGCCAGCCAAGTTGAGAGGGGACAAGAGACCCAGTACTTC. It codes for CASQVERGQETQYF.

Ten or more counts support this clonotype. The chain uses TRBV5-1 and TRBJ1-1, with TRBD1 matching 7 bases. J gave up 4 bases and V 3 bases, and 9 bases lay outside the gene matches. This CDR3 spans 15 amino acids. Germline V gives CDR1 SGHRS, CDR2 YFSETQ. CDR3 nucleotides: TGCGCCAGCAGCTATTTGACAGGGACATCCACTGAAGCTTTCTTT. Encoded protein: CASSYLTGTSTEAFF. The entire variable domain, with the rest obtained from reference TRBV5-1 and TRBJ1-1, is as follows: KAGVTQTPRYLIKTRGQQVTLSCSPISGHRSVSWYQQTPGQGLQFLFEYFSETQRNKGNFPGRFSGRQFSNSRSEMNVSTLELGDSALYLCASSYLTGTSTEAFFGQGTRLTVV.

The rearrangement uses TRBV6-1 and TRBJ1-6; D gene ambiguous. The V and J ends lost 5 bases and 6 bases respectively, with 11 bases between them. This CDR3 comprises 14 residues. Germline-derived CDR1 and CDR2 are MNHNS and SASEGT. CDR3 coding DNA: TGTGCCAGCAGTTATTTGGCCACTAATTCACCCCTCCACTTT. Protein: CASSYLATNSPLHF.

A few counts support this clonotype. V usage is TRBV4-1 and J usage is TRBJ1-5, with D possibly matching TRBD1 (5 bases). CDR1 and CDR2 (germline): MGHRA, YSYEKL. The V gene lost 0 bases and the J gene lost 5 bases, with 11 bases spanning the gap. This CDR3 contains 15 residues. In nucleotides, the CDR3 is TGCGCCAGCAGCCAAGATCAGGGCGCATATCAGCCCCAGCATTTT. Encoded protein: CASSQDQGAYQPQHF.

This clonotype came up a few times. The chain links TRBV6-1 to TRBJ2-4; D is possibly TRBD1 (5 bases). Trimming shortened V by 2 bases and J by 8 bases, and 13 bases separated the two germline ends. In germline, CDR1 is MNHNS, CDR2 SASEGT. This CDR3 is 14 amino acids long. The CDR3 DNA reads TGTGCCAGCAGTGAAAGAAGGGGCACAGACATTCAGTACTTC. This sequence encodes CASSERRGTDIQYF.

This clonotype was counted many times. J is TRBJ2-7 and V is TRBV28; tentative D call: TRBD2 (6 bases). Germline CDR1 MDHEN, CDR2 SYDVKM. The CDR3 covers 15 residues. The V and J ends lost 8 bases and 0 bases respectively, with 17 bases between them. This CDR3 reads CASHAGGMNSYEQYF. CDR3 bases: TGTGCCAGCCACGCCGGCGGGATGAACTCCTACGAGCAGTACTTC.

This rearrangement joins TRBV5-1 to TRBJ1-6; 7 bases map to TRBD1. Trimming at V came to 4 bases and at J to 5 bases, leaving 9 bases not matched to a gene. Germline lookup yields CDR1 SGHRS and CDR2 YFSETQ. The CDR3 loop spans 16 amino acids. The CDR3 region is CASSPGTAQDNSPLHF. The CDR3 DNA is TGCGCCAGCAGCCCCGGGACAGCACAGGATAATTCACCCCTCCACTTT.